The rows below give T cell receptor beta chains drawn from one sample of a study of T cells in Graves' hyperthyroidism and ophthalmopathy. TCRdb called the multiplex PCR reads again in MiXCR, with one record for every CDR3 protein. The sample consists of roughly 700,000 distinct CDR3 sequences, 35% of them appearing once. Material: blood. These receptors all stem from a woman in her thirties or forties with Graves' hyperthyroidism. The CDR3 runs from the conserved cysteine through the conserved F or W. The order of the fields is clone size, J gene, D gene, V gene, CDR3 length, CDR3 protein, CDR3 DNA. A D gene is named only where the DNA matches it firmly. Not all rows give a size; the values are once, few, many and, for expanded clones, a class.

>.|TRBJ2-3|.|TRBV7-2|13
CASSPGHADTQYF
TGTGCCAGCAGCCCAGGACACGCAGATACGCAGTATTTT
>.|TRBJ2-5|.|TRBV6-5|14
CASMAGRYQETQYF
TGTGCCAGCATGGCAGGGCGGTACCAAGAGACCCAGTACTTC
>.|TRBJ1-2|.|TRBV19|14
CASSVPGGFDGYTF
TGTGCCAGTAGTGTACCGGGCGGCTTCGATGGCTACACCTTC
>.|TRBJ1-5|TRBD1|TRBV12-3/TRBV12-4|18
CASSLEFWTGHQHQPQHF
TGTGCCAGCAGTTTAGAGTTCTGGACAGGCCATCAGCATCAGCCCCAGCATTTT
>few|TRBJ1-5|.|TRBV4-3|16
CASSPGGARGNQPQHF
TGCGCCAGCAGCCCGGGGGGGGCGCGGGGCAATCAGCCCCAGCATTTT
>.|TRBJ2-6|.|TRBV6-6|18
CASKRGLGGSSGANVLTF
TGTGCCAGCAAGAGGGGGCTTGGGGGGAGCTCTGGGGCCAACGTCCTGACTTTC
>many|TRBJ2-7|.|TRBV12-3/TRBV12-4|13
CASGLSLGHEQYF
TGTGCCAGCGGACTCTCCCTTGGGCACGAGCAGTACTTC
>.|TRBJ1-5|TRBD1|TRBV6-6|15
CASRDRGGSNQPQHF
TGTGCCAGCAGGGACAGGGGGGGAAGCAATCAGCCCCAGCATTTT
>.|TRBJ2-6|TRBD2|TRBV10-3|14
CAIRGTSGTNVLTF
TGTGCCATCAGGGGGACTAGCGGGACCAACGTCCTGACTTTC
>.|TRBJ2-7|.|TRBV5-4|15
CASSLGAWAVYEQYF
TGTGCCAGCAGCTTGGGGGCCTGGGCAGTCTACGAGCAGTACTTC
>.|TRBJ1-3|.|TRBV3-1|15
CASSQDLLAGNTIYF
TGTGCCAGCAGCCAAGATCTCTTGGCTGGAAACACCATATATTTT
>many|TRBJ2-5|.|TRBV29-1|12
CSVETQGNVQYF
TGCAGCGTTGAAACCCAGGGTAATGTCCAGTACTTC
>.|TRBJ2-5|.|TRBV20-1|9
CSARDPEFF
TGCAGTGCTAGAGATCCAGAGTTCTTC
>.|TRBJ2-5|.|TRBV19|14
CASSSTGRRETQYF
TGTGCCAGTAGTTCGACAGGGAGGAGGGAGACCCAGTACTTC
>many|TRBJ1-1|.|TRBV19|12
CASREGYTEAFF
TGTGCCAGTAGAGAGGGGTATACTGAAGCTTTCTTT
>many|TRBJ2-6|.|TRBV6-5|15
CASSYGLGGANVLTF
TGTGCCAGCAGTTATGGGCTCGGGGGGGCCAACGTCCTGACTTTC
>.|TRBJ2-3|.|TRBV9|15
CASSFTEGLVDTQYF
TGTGCCAGCAGCTTCACGGAGGGTCTGGTAGATACGCAGTATTTT
>.|TRBJ2-5|.|TRBV12-3/TRBV12-4|12
CASKRAQETQYF
TGTGCCAGCAAAAGGGCTCAAGAGACCCAGTACTTC
>.|TRBJ2-7|TRBD2|TRBV20-1|16
CSANRQESGVSYEQYF
TGCAGTGCTAACCGCCAGGAAAGCGGGGTATCTTACGAGCAGTACTTC
>many|TRBJ1-1|.|TRBV7-7|14
CASSLAPRSAEAFF
TGTGCTAGCAGCTTAGCGCCGAGGAGTGCTGAAGCTTTCTTT
>many|TRBJ1-6|.|TRBV7-9|14
CASSLSRVDSPLHF
TGTGCCAGCAGCTTGTCCAGGGTCGATTCACCCCTCCACTTT
>.|TRBJ2-7|.|TRBV5-8|14
CASSPSSPPYEQYF
TGTGCCAGCAGCCCCTCGTCTCCTCCCTACGAGCAGTACTTC
>.|TRBJ1-6|.|TRBV7-2|16
CASTFGRGSYNSPLHF
TGTGCCAGCACTTTCGGCAGGGGCTCCTATAATTCACCCCTCCACTTT
>.|TRBJ2-3|TRBD1|TRBV11-2|17
CASSLDRQGTGTDTQYF
TGTGCCAGCAGCCTCGATCGACAGGGGACAGGCACAGATACGCAGTATTTT
>few|TRBJ1-1|.|TRBV6-5|13
CASSLGKGGRAFF
TGTGCCAGCAGCCTTGGAAAAGGGGGGAGAGCTTTCTTT
>many|TRBJ2-2|.|TRBV24-1|16
CATSDLVPGFAGELFF
TGTGCCACCAGTGATTTGGTCCCAGGTTTTGCCGGGGAGCTGTTTTTT
>few|TRBJ2-7|.|TRBV2|12
CASSIMGEEQYF
TGTGCCAGCAGTATTATGGGTGAAGAGCAGTACTTC
>many|TRBJ2-7|.|TRBV5-1|15
CASSLGREATYEQYF
TGCGCCAGCAGCTTGGGGAGGGAAGCGACCTACGAGCAGTACTTC
>.|TRBJ2-7|.|TRBV12-3/TRBV12-4|14
CASRGPGDTYEQYF
TGTGCCAGCAGGGGACCAGGGGACACCTACGAGCAGTACTTC
>.|TRBJ2-2|.|TRBV6-5|14
CASSVAVNTGELFF
TGTGCCAGCAGTGTCGCCGTTAACACCGGGGAGCTGTTTTTT
>many|TRBJ1-2|.|TRBV6-1|13
CASRQGHNYGYTF
TGTGCCAGCAGACAGGGACATAACTATGGCTACACCTTC
>.|TRBJ1-2|TRBD1|TRBV10-3|19
CASSYSIVGTGSPSYGYTF
TGTGCCAGCAGTTACTCGATCGTCGGGACAGGGTCTCCCTCCTATGGCTACACCTTC
>many|TRBJ2-7|.|TRBV29-1|11
CSVNLGGLSYF
TGCAGCGTGAACCTAGGAGGGCTTTCGTACTTC
>.|TRBJ1-5|.|TRBV29-1|13
CSVEITADQPQHF
TGCAGCGTTGAAATAACGGCAGATCAGCCCCAGCATTTT
>.|TRBJ2-5|.|TRBV20-1|14
CSARSGGYQETQYF
TGCAGTGCTAGAAGTGGGGGATACCAAGAGACCCAGTACTTC
>.|TRBJ2-3|TRBD2|TRBV5-5|17
CASSLARAGGTTDTQYF
TGTGCCAGCAGCTTGGCGAGGGCGGGAGGAACCACAGATACGCAGTATTTT
>few|TRBJ1-5|TRBD1|TRBV6-2/TRBV6-3|14
CASSLTGGFQPQHF
TGTGCCAGCAGTCTGACAGGGGGCTTTCAGCCCCAGCATTTT
>many|TRBJ1-5|.|TRBV6-1|14
CASSEFVSNQPQHF
TGTGCCAGCAGTGAGTTCGTAAGCAATCAGCCCCAGCATTTT
>few|TRBJ1-1|.|TRBV28|13
CASRPQANTEAFF
TGTGCCAGCAGACCACAGGCGAACACTGAAGCTTTCTTT
>.|TRBJ1-6|TRBD1|TRBV27|14
CASSGTGRNSPLHF
TGTGCCAGCAGTGGGACAGGCCGCAATTCACCCCTCCACTTT
>.|TRBJ1-6|.|TRBV19|14
CASSIKTLNSPLHF
TGTGCCAGTAGTATCAAGACGCTAAATTCACCCCTCCACTTT
>many|TRBJ1-5|TRBD1|TRBV7-2|15
CASSRTGVRGQPQHF
TGTGCCAGCAGCCGAACAGGGGTGAGGGGCCAGCCCCAGCATTTT
>once|TRBJ1-1|.|TRBV7-2|17
CASSPPGGFKMNTEAFF
TGTGCCAGCAGCCCCCCGGGGGGATTTAAAATGAACACTGAAGCTTTCTTT
>few|TRBJ1-1|.|TRBV19|13
CASSIPGWAEAFF
TGTGCCAGTAGTATCCCCGGGTGGGCGGAAGCTTTCTTT
>.|TRBJ1-2|TRBD1|TRBV7-2|16
CASSPRDRGRDYGYTF
TGTGCCAGCAGTCCCCGGGACAGGGGGCGCGACTATGGCTACACCTTC
>many|TRBJ1-2|TRBD1|TRBV7-2|14
CASSQGQGAWGYTF
TGTGCCAGCAGCCAAGGACAGGGGGCTTGGGGCTACACCTTC